The present TCR beta chain was sequenced within a study of tumor and adjacent non-tumor tissue in lung cancer. About the study: Patients comprised 12 adenocarcinoma, 2 squamous cell carcinoma and 1 small cell lung cancer. General study results and limits: Shorter survival was associated with higher TCR diversity in tumors.

Worth noting for this clonotype: Its specificity is unknown. The germline gene is not matched at one end of the junction; a read error may be the cause.

A modified ARM-PCR protocol with three rounds of nested PCR amplified TCRbeta. TCRdb processed the multiplex PCR reads anew with MiXCR; each CDR3 protein has one entry. The sample has 35,000 to 55,000 distinct CDR3 sequences; less than 65% are singletons. The template was RNA from unsorted bulk tissue. More than 3 cm separated this lung sample from the edge of the tumor. Donors were chemotherapy-naive, newly diagnosed lung cancer surgical patients in China, August–late 2014. The receptor was isolated from a man in his fifties or sixties with non-small cell lung cancer. The sequencing input was distant non-tumor lung tissue.

The CDR3 nucleotides are TGTGTCATCAGTGAGAGTAAGACCAGCGGGAGGGCCTTGGAGCAGTTCTTC. Protein: CVISESKTSGRALEQFF. The rearrangement links TRBV10-3 to TRBJ2-1; 10 bases line up with TRBD2. Germline-derived CDR1 and CDR2 are ENHRY and SYGVKD. The length of the CDR3 is 17 residues.